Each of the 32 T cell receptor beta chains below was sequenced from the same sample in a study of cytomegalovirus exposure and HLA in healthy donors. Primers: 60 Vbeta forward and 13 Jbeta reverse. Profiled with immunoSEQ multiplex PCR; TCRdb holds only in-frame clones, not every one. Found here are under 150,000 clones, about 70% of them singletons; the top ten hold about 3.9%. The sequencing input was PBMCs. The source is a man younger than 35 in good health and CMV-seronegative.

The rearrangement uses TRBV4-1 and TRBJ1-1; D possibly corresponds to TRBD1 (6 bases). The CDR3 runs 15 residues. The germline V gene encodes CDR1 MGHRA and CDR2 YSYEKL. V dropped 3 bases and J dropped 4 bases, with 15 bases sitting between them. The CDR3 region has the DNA TGCGCCAGCAGCCAGACGGACAGATTAAGCACTGAAGCTTTCTTT. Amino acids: CASSQTDRLSTEAFF.

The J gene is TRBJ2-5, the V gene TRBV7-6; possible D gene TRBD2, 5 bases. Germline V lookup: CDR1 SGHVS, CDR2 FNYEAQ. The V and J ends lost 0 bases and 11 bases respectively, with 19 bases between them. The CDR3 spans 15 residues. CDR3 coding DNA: TGTGCCAGCAGCTTAGCGCTGGAGGCCCGCTGGGAGCAGTACTTC. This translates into CASSLALEARWEQYF.

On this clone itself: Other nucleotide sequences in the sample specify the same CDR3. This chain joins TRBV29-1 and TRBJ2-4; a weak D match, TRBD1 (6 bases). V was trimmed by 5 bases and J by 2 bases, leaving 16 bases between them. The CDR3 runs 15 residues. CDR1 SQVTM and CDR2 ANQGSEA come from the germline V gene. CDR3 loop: CSVTTGGQTKNIQYF. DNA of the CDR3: TGCAGCGTTACGACAGGAGGCCAGACCAAAAACATTCAGTACTTC.

The CDR3 region is CASSSPSNTEAFF. The CDR3 DNA is TGTGCCAGCAGCTCCCCGTCGAACACTGAAGCTTTCTTT. This chain connects TRBV7-9 to TRBJ1-1; D is unresolved. The germline CDR1 and CDR2 sequences are SEHNR and FQNEAQ (reference sequence). Trimming removed 4 bases at V and 1 base at J, with 7 bases between. The length of the CDR3 is 13 residues.

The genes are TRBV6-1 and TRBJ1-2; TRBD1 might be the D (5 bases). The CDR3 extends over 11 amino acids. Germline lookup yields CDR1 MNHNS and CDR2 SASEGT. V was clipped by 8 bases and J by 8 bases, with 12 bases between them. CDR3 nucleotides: TGTGCCAGCTCGGGGGTGAGGGGCTACACCTTC. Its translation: CASSGVRGYTF.

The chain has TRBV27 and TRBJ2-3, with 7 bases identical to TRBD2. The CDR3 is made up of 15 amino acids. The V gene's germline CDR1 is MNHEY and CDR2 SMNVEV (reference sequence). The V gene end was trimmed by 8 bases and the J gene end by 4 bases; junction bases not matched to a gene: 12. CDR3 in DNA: TGTGCCAGCGACATCCGAGCGGGGTACGCAGATACGCAGTATTTT. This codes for CASDIRAGYADTQYF.

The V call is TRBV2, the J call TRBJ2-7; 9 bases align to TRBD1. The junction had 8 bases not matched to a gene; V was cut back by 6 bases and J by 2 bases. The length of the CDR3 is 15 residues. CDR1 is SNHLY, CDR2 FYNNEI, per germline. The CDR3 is CASRIPGTGTYEQYF. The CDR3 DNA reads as TGTGCCAGCAGGATTCCCGGGACAGGGACCTACGAGCAGTACTTC.

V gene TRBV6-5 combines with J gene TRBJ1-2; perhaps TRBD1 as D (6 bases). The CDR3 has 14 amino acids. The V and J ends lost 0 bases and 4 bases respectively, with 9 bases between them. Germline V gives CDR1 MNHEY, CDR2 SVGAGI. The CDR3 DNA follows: TGTGCCAGCAGTTACTCCGGGACATCCTATGGCTACACCTTC. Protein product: CASSYSGTSYGYTF.

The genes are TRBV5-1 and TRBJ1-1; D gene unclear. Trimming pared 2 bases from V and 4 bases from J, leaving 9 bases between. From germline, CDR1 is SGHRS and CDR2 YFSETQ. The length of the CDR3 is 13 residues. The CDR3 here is CASSFEGSTEAFF. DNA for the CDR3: TGCGCCAGCAGCTTCGAGGGATCCACTGAAGCTTTCTTT.

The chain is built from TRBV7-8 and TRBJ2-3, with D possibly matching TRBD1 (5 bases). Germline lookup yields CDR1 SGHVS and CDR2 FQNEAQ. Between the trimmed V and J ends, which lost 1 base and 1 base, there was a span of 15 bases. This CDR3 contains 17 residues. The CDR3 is CASSLVMGQGGTDTQYF. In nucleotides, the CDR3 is TGTGCCAGCAGCTTAGTTATGGGCCAGGGTGGCACAGATACGCAGTATTTT.

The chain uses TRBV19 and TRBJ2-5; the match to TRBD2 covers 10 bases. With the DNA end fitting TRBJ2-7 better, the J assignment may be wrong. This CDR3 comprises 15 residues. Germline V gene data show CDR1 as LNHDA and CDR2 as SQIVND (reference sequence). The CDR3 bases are TGTGCCAGTAGTACGAGGACTAGCGGTACCTACGAGCAGTACTTC. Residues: CASSTRTSGTYEQYF.

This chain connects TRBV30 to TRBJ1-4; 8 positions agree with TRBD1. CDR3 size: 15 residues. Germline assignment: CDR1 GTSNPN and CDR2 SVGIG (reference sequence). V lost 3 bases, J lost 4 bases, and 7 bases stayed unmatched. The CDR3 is CAWSPTGQVNEKLFF. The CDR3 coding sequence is TGTGCCTGGAGCCCGACGGGACAGGTTAATGAAAAACTGTTTTTT.

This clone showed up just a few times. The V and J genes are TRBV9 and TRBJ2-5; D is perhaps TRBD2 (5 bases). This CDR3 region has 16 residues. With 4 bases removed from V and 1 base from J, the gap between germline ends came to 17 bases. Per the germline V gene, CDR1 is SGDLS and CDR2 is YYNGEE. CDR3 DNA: TGTGCCAGCAGCCCCGGACGGGATACGGTCCAAGAGACCCAGTACTTC. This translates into CASSPGRDTVQETQYF.

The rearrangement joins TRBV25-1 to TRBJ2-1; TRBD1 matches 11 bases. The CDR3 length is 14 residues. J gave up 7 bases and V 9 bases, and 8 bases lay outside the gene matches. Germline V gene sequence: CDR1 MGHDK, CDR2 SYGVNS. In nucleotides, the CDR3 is TGTGCCAGTGCTACAGGACAGGGGGCAAATGAGCAGTTCTTC. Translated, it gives CASATGQGANEQFF.

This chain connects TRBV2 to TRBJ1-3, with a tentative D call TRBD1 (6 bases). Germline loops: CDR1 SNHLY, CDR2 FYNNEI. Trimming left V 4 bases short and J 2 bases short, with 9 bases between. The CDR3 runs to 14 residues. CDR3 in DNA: TGTGCCAGCAGTGTATCAGGGGCTGGAAACACCATATATTTT. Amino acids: CASSVSGAGNTIYF.

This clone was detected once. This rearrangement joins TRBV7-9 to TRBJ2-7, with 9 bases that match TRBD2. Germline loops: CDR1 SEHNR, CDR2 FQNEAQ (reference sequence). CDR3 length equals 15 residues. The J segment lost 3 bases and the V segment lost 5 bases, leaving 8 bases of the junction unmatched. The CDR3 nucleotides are TGTGCCAGCAGCCCACCAGGACTAGCGATCTACGAGCAGTACTTC. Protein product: CASSPPGLAIYEQYF.

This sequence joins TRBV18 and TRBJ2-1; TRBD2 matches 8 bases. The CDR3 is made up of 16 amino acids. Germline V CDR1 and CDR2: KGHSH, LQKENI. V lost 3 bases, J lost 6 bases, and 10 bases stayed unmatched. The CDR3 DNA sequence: TGTGCCAGCTCACCGACGGGACTAGTTCCAGGCAATGAGCAGTTCTTC. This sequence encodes CASSPTGLVPGNEQFF.

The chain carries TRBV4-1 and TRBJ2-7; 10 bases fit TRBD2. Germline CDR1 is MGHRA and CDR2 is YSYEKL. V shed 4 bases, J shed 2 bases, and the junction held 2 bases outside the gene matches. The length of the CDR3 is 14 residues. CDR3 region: CASSLGLAAYEQYF. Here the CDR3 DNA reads TGCGCCAGCAGCCTAGGACTAGCGGCCTACGAGCAGTACTTC.

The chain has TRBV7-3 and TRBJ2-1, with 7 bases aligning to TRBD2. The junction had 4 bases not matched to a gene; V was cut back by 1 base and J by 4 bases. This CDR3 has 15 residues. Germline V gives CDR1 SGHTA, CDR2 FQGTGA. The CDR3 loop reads CASSLRASGYNEQFF. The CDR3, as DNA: TGTGCCAGCAGCTTAAGGGCTAGCGGTTACAATGAGCAGTTCTTC.

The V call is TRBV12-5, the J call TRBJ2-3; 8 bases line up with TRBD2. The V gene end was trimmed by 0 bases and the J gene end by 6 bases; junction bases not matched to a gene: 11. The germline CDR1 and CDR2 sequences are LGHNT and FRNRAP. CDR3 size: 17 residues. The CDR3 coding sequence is TGTGCTAGTGGTTTGGTACTGGGCGGGGGGAGCGGCGATACGCAGTATTTT. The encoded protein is CASGLVLGGGSGDTQYF.

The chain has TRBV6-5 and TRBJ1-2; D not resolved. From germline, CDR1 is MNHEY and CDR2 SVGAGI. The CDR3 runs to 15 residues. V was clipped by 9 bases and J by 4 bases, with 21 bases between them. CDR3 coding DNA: TGTGCCAGGACAACGGAGGGAGGGAGTCTCTATGGCTACACCTTC. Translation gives CARTTEGGSLYGYTF.

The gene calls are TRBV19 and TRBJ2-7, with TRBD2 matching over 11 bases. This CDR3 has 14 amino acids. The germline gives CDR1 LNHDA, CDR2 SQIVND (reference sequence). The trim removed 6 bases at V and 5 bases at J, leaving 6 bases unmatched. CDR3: CASSTSGSFDEQYF. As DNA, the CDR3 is TGTGCCAGTAGCACTAGCGGGAGTTTCGACGAGCAGTACTTC. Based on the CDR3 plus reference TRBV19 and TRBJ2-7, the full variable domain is DGGITQSPKYLFRKEGQNVTLSCEQNLNHDAMYWYRQDPGQGLRLIYYSQIVNDFQKGDIAEGYSVSREKKESFPLTVTSAQKNPTAFYLCASSTSGSFDEQYFGPGTRLTVT.

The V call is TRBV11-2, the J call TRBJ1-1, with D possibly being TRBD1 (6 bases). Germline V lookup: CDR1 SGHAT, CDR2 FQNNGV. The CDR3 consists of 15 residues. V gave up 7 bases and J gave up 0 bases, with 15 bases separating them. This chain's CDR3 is CASTPGHRVNTEAFF. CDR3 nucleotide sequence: TGTGCCAGCACCCCGGGACACAGGGTGAACACTGAAGCTTTCTTT.

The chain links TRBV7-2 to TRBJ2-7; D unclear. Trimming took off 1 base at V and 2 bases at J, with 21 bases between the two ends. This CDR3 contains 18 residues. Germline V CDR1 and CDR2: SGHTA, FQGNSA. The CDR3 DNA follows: TGTGCCAGCAGCTTAGTGGGCAGTCAAAGATCGCCTACCTACGAGCAGTACTTC. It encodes CASSLVGSQRSPTYEQYF.

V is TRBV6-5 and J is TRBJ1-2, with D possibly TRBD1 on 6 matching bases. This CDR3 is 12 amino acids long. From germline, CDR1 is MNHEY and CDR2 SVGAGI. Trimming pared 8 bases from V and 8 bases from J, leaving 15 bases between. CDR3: CASRGQGIGYTF. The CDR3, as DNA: TGTGCCAGCCGCGGGCAGGGGATCGGCTACACCTTC.

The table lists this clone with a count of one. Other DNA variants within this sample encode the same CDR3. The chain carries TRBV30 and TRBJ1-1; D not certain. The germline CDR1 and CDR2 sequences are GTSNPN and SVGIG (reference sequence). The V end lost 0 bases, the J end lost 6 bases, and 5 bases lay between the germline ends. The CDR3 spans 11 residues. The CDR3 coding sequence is TGTGCCTGGAGTGTACTTTCTGAAGCTTTCTTT. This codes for CAWSVLSEAFF.

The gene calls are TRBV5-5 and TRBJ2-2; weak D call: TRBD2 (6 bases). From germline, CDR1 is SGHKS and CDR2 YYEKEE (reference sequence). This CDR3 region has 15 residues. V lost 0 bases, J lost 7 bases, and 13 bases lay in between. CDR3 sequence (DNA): TGTGCCAGCAGCTTGGCAGGGAGGTTCGACGGGGAGCTGTTTTTT. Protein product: CASSLAGRFDGELFF. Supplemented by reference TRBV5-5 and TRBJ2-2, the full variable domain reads DAGVTQSPTHLIKTRGQQVTLRCSPISGHKSVSWYQQVLGQGPQFIFQYYEKEERGRGNFPDRFSARQFPNYSSELNVNALLLGDSALYLCASSLAGRFDGELFFGEGSRLTVL.

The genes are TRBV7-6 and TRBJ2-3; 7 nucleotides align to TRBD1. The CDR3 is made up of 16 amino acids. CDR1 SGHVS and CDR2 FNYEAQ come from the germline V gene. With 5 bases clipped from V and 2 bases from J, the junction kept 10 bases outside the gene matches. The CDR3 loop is CASSGVVTGYTDTQYF. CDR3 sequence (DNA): TGTGCCAGCAGCGGGGTAGTGACAGGGTACACAGATACGCAGTATTTT.

The CDR3, as DNA: TGTGCCAGCAGTTCGCAGGGTGTCGGGGAGCTGTTTTTT. It is translated as CASSSQGVGELFF. V gene TRBV27 combines with J gene TRBJ2-2; D is possibly TRBD1 (5 bases). The V and J ends lost 4 bases and 7 bases respectively, with 10 bases between them. This CDR3 region has 13 residues. The germline V gene encodes CDR1 MNHEY and CDR2 SMNVEV (reference sequence).

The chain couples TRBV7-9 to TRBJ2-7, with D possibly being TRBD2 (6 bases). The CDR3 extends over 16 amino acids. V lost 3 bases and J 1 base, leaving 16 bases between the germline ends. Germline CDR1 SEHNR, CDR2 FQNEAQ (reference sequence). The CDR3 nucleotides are TGTGCCAGCAGCTTGGTACGGGGGACTTCTTCCTACGAGCAGTACTTC. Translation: CASSLVRGTSSYEQYF.

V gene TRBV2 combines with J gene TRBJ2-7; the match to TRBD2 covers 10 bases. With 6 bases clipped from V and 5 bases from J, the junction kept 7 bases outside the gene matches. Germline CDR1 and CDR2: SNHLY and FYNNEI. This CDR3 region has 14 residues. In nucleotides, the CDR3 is TGTGCCAGCAGCCCTAGCGGGAGAAGCGACGAGCAGTACTTC. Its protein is CASSPSGRSDEQYF.

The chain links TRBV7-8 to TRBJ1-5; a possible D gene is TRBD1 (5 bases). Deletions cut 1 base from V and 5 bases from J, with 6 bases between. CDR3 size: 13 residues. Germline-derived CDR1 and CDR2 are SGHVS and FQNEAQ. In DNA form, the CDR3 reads TGTGCCAGCAGCTTAGTAGGGGATCAGCCCCAGCATTTT. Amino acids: CASSLVGDQPQHF.